This T cell receptor beta chain is from a study of blood T cell repertoires in COVID-19. Turning to the study itself: Sample material is recorded as cDNA or gDNA derived from T cells, B-cell-depleted T cells, or PBMCs.

Sequenced by immunoSEQ multiplex PCR; TCRdb stores in-frame clones only, minus some. Of roughly 300,000 clones listed, less than 90% are singletons. This CDR3 has 15 residues. Germline V CDR1 and CDR2: LGHDT, YNNKEL (reference sequence). Trimming removed 2 bases from V and 0 bases from J, with 8 bases in between. The gene calls are TRBV3-1 (or the pseudogene TRBV3-2) and TRBJ1-5; tentatively, D is TRBD1 (5 bases). This clonotype was sampled from a woman in her twenties or thirties who had recovered from COVID-19. The sample comprised PBMCs or T cells enriched from blood (not recorded which). The CDR3 DNA is TGTGCCAGCAGCCAAAGGGGCTATAGCAATCAGCCCCAGCATTTT. This translates into CASSQRGYSNQPQHF.